The rows below give T cell receptor beta chains drawn from one sample of a study of PD-L1 blockade in urothelial cancer. Libraries were prepared by immunoSEQ multiplex PCR; TCRdb keeps only in-frame clonotypes and omits some of them. The sample holds about 95,000 clones, over 75% seen once. The sequences come from PBMCs, collected around atezolizumab (anti-PD-L1) treatment. The receptors were sampled from a man in his 60s with urothelial cancer. Both conserved end residues are part of each CDR3. The D gene is left open where the match is weak. Only some rows state a clone size, as once, few, many or a class for expanded clones.

D gene: .
J gene: TRBJ2-1
clone size: .
V gene: TRBV5-1
CDR3 protein: CASSLTPTEQFF
CDR3 DNA: TGCGCCAGCAGCTTGACCCCTACCGAGCAGTTCTTC

D gene: .
J gene: TRBJ1-2
clone size: .
V gene: TRBV2
CDR3 protein: CASSTASQNIYGYTF
CDR3 DNA: TGTGCCAGCAGTACAGCAAGCCAAAATATCTATGGCTACACCTTC

D gene: TRBD1
J gene: TRBJ2-5
clone size: .
V gene: TRBV9
CDR3 protein: CASSPRDRGQETQYF
CDR3 DNA: TGTGCCAGCAGCCCTAGGGACAGGGGGCAAGAGACCCAGTACTTC

D gene: .
J gene: TRBJ2-7
clone size: .
V gene: TRBV7-9
CDR3 protein: CASTPSGYEQYF
CDR3 DNA: TGTGCCAGCACTCCGTCGGGGTACGAGCAGTACTTC

D gene: .
J gene: TRBJ1-2
clone size: .
V gene: TRBV28
CDR3 protein: CASSFDFRYGYTF
CDR3 DNA: TGTGCCAGCAGTTTTGACTTCCGCTATGGCTACACCTTC

D gene: .
J gene: TRBJ1-1
clone size: few
V gene: TRBV15
CDR3 protein: CATSRDSGGNGEAFF
CDR3 DNA: TGTGCCACCAGCAGAGATAGTGGGGGGAACGGTGAAGCTTTCTTT

D gene: .
J gene: TRBJ1-2
clone size: .
V gene: TRBV6-5
CDR3 protein: CASSSGQTIRGYTF
CDR3 DNA: TGTGCCAGCAGTTCGGGACAAACAATTAGGGGCTACACCTTC

D gene: TRBD1
J gene: TRBJ1-2
clone size: .
V gene: TRBV5-8
CDR3 protein: CASSTGQGAIYGYTF
CDR3 DNA: TGTGCCAGCAGCACGGGACAGGGGGCGATCTATGGCTACACCTTC

D gene: .
J gene: TRBJ2-5
clone size: .
V gene: TRBV9
CDR3 protein: CASAESHQETQYF
CDR3 DNA: TGTGCCTCGGCGGAGTCCCACCAAGAGACCCAGTACTTC

D gene: TRBD1
J gene: TRBJ1-2
clone size: .
V gene: TRBV19
CDR3 protein: CASSILDRDDYGYTF
CDR3 DNA: TGTGCCAGTAGTATCCTCGACAGGGATGACTATGGCTACACCTTC